The next 10 T cell receptor beta chains were all read from a single sample in a study of blood T cell repertoires in COVID-19. Method: immunoSEQ multiplex PCR; TCRdb's copy keeps in-frame clones and lacks some. The table shows under 200,000 clones, with roughly 77% occurring only once. Input material: peripheral blood. These receptor sequences come from a man between 65 and 85 years old with active or convalescent COVID-19.

This clone turned up a few times. V usage is TRBV5-1 and J usage is TRBJ2-7; maybe TRBD2 (6 bases). V lost 0 bases and J lost 2, with 15 bases in between. CDR3 length: 16 residues. CDR1 and CDR2 from the germline V gene are SGHRS and YFSETQ. The CDR3 nucleotides are TGCGCCAGCAGCTTGGGGCCGACCGGCGGGACCTACGAGCAGTACTTC. Translation gives CASSLGPTGGTYEQYF.

The CDR3 coding sequence is TGTGCCAGCAGCTTCACAGGGAGCTCCTACAATGAGCAGTTCTTC. Residues: CASSFTGSSYNEQFF. J is TRBJ2-1 and V is TRBV7-9; TRBD1 might be the D (6 bases). The CDR3 is made up of 15 amino acids. The V gene's germline CDR1 is SEHNR and CDR2 FQNEAQ (reference sequence). V was pared by 3 bases and J by 0 bases, with 9 bases between.

The chain is built from TRBV9 and TRBJ1-4, with D tentatively TRBD1 (5 bases). Trimming cost V 3 bases and J 0 bases, with 15 bases left between them. From germline, CDR1 is SGDLS and CDR2 YYNGEE. The CDR3 is 17 residues long. CDR3 sequence reads: CASSGTPGGATNEKLFF. The CDR3 nucleotides read TGTGCCAGCAGCGGAACCCCGGGGGGTGCAACTAATGAAAAACTGTTTTTT.

This chain joins TRBV18 and TRBJ2-1; D ambiguous. Germline V gene sequence: CDR1 KGHSH, CDR2 LQKENI. Trimming took off 6 bases at V and 5 bases at J, with 14 bases between the two ends. CDR3 size: 14 residues. The CDR3 coding sequence is TGTGCCAGCTCCTCTGGCTGGGCCGACAATGAGCAGTTCTTC. Translating it yields CASSSGWADNEQFF. Full variable domain (outside the CDR3, taken from reference TRBV18 and TRBJ2-1): NAGVMQNPRHLVRRRGQEARLRCSPMKGHSHVYWYRQLPEEGLKFMVYLQKENIIDESGMPKERFSAEFPKEGPSILRIQQVVRGDSAAYFCASSSGWADNEQFFGPGTRLTVL.

This clone was seen only a few times. The V and J genes are TRBV7-2 and TRBJ2-7; 8 bases match TRBD1. Germline V gene sequence: CDR1 SGHTA, CDR2 FQGNSA. The V and J ends lost 1 base and 2 bases, in that order; junction bases with no gene match: 4. This CDR3 has 15 amino acids. The CDR3 region is CASSLGRTGPYEQYF. The CDR3 DNA sequence: TGTGCCAGCAGCTTAGGAAGGACAGGGCCCTACGAGCAGTACTTC.

Ten or more counts support this clone. This sequence joins TRBV6-6 and TRBJ1-2; no firm D call. The CDR3 spans 14 residues. The germline V gene encodes CDR1 MNHNY and CDR2 SVGAGI (reference sequence). V was pared by 4 bases and J by 7 bases, with 16 bases between. The CDR3, as DNA: TGTGCCAGCAGTTCTTCAATTCGGGCGGGTGGCTACACCTTC. Translated, it gives CASSSSIRAGGYTF.

V gene TRBV3-1 (or the pseudogene TRBV3-2) combines with J gene TRBJ1-3; D unresolved. V lost 4 bases, J lost 0 bases, and 4 bases lay in between. The CDR3 has 13 residues. Germline lookup yields CDR1 LGHDT and CDR2 YNNKEL (reference sequence). The CDR3 spells CASSPSSGNTIYF. In DNA form, the CDR3 reads TGTGCCAGCAGCCCATCCTCTGGAAACACCATATATTTT.

The table lists this clone with a few counts. J is TRBJ1-2 and V is TRBV6-5, with 9 bases identical to TRBD1. CDR3 length equals 14 residues. The germline CDR1 and CDR2 sequences are MNHEY and SVGAGI. V dropped 6 bases and J dropped 4; count of bases not matched to a gene: 6. CDR3 amino acids: CASRAPGQGYGYTF. In DNA, the CDR3 is TGTGCCAGCAGAGCACCGGGACAGGGCTATGGCTACACCTTC.

The CDR3 reads CASSPPSGRAASTDTQYF. In DNA, the CDR3 is TGTGCCAGCAGTCCCCCTAGCGGGAGGGCAGCGAGCACAGATACGCAGTATTTT. The chain has TRBV6-4 and TRBJ2-3; 12 nucleotides agree with TRBD2. There are 18 residues in the CDR3. Germline values: CDR1 MRHNA, CDR2 SNTAGT. The ends lost 5 bases at V and 0 bases at J; junction bases unmatched: 9.

This clone is a singleton in its sample. DNA for the CDR3: TGTGCCAGCAGCTTGGATGCGGGAAAACTGTTTTTT. It yields the protein CASSLDAGKLFF. The V gene is TRBV5-4, the J gene TRBJ1-4; D unresolved. This CDR3 contains 12 residues. Germline assignment: CDR1 SGHNT and CDR2 YYREEE (reference sequence). V was shortened by 0 bases and J by 10 bases, with 7 bases between the two germline ends.